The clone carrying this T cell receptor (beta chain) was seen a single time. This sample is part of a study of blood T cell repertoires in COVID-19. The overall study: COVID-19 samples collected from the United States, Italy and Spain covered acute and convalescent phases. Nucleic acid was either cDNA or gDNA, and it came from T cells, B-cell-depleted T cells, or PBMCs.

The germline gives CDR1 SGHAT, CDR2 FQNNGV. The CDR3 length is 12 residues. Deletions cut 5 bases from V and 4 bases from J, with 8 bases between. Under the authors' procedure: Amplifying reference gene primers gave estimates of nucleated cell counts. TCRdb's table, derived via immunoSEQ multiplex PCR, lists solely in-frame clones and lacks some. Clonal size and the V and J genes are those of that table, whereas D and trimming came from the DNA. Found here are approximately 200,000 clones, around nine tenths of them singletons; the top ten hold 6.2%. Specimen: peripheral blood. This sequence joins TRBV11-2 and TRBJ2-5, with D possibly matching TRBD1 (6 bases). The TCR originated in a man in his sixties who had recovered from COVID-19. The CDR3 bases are TGTGCCAGCAGCCAGGGGTTAGAGACCCAGTACTTC. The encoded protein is CASSQGLETQYF.